This T cell receptor (beta chain) derives from a study of T cells after yellow fever vaccination (dated by TCRdb to between 2018 and 2021). For the wider study: Libraries from fractions with low cell numbers were prepared with the SMART-Seq v4 Ultra Low Input RNA kit. To follow T-cell clones before and after primary and booster YFV17D yellow fever vaccination, bulk TCR alpha and beta repertoires were sequenced over time. Two healthy male donors, one aged 18 to 30 and one aged 30 to 40 years, made up the cohort. Blood was collected at multiple timepoints before and after primary and secondary immunization, and bulk PBMC replicates and cell subsets were isolated. General conclusions and limits of the study: Because only two donors were included in the study, the extent to which the findings can be generalized is limited. Computational filtering was required because FACS-sorted repertoires could contain abundant contaminating clonotypes from the bulk population. Most clones expanded after primary vaccination (around 97% of CD4 and roughly 91% of CD8) were re-detected after the booster, suggesting that broad memory maintenance occurred. A small share of clonotypes occurred in both CD4 and CD8 compartments, likely arising from convergent recombination. The secondary T-cell response was weaker than the primary response but faster, peaking on day 5 instead of day 15.

The instrument was an Illumina NovaSeq 6000. TCR cDNA was made using 5'RACE template switching, a step that added a universal primer site and unique molecular identifiers. cDNA synthesis was primed from both the TCR alpha and TCR beta constant segments. Libraries were amplified in two PCR steps, with sample barcodes and sequencing adapters added in the second step. Libraries were sequenced on Illumina HiSeq 2500 (2x100 bp) or NovaSeq (2x150 bp). On the study's bioinformatics: Reads were demultiplexed and collapsed into UMI consensus sequences with MIGEC, and V(D)J alignment was performed with MiXCR. Clonotypes responding to the vaccine were identified with edgeR on replicate PBMC samples, with the criteria of FDR below 0.01 and a log2 fold change above 5 up to day 15. Each bulk clonotype received a CD4 or CD8 identity based on whether the sequenced CD4 or CD8 repertoire contained that clonotype at higher abundance. The public reads were quality trimmed at Q25 with fastp and then assembled into clones with MiXCR by TCRdb, keeping productive beta chains. Each entry is one CDR3 protein sequence, shown with its most common DNA and genes. The V and J calls follow TCRdb's processing rather than the paper's. Within this sample are a few hundred thousand distinct CDR3 sequences, with less than 3.5% of them counted one time only. In total, the top ten clones hold roughly 3.2% of the sample.

The treatment or condition label for this specimen denotes: live attenuated yellow fever vaccine strain. A standard Ficoll-Paque protocol was used to isolate PBMCs from peripheral blood. Dynabeads CD4 and CD8 positive selection kits were used to isolate CD4 and CD8 T-cell fractions. TriZol was used to extract RNA from bulk PBMCs, CD4 and CD8 fractions, and dextramer-positive and dextramer-negative fractions. Taken from cysteine to phenylalanine, the CDR3 has 14 residues. Only the CDR3 region is kept as DNA, spanning 42 bases read in frame from base 1. V and J are truncated by 1 base and 5 bases respectively, leaving an intervening sequence of 11 bases. Reading the germline V gene gives CDR1 MNHEY and CDR2 SVGEGT. This clonotype was seen many times. Its antigen remains undetermined. No base-level quality is on record; no much larger clone is a single base apart.

The V and J genes are TRBV6-2 or TRBV6-3 and TRBJ2-5; the D gene cannot be resolved reliably. The TCR originated in a man between 18 and 29 years old who received the YFV17D yellow fever vaccine. Here the sequenced sample was CD4+ T cells sorted from PBMCs, taken 10 days after the yellow fever booster vaccination. The CDR3 has the sequence CASSYWTASETQYF. The nucleotide sequence reads as follows: TGTGCCAGCAGTTACTGGACCGCCTCTGAGACCCAGTACTTC.